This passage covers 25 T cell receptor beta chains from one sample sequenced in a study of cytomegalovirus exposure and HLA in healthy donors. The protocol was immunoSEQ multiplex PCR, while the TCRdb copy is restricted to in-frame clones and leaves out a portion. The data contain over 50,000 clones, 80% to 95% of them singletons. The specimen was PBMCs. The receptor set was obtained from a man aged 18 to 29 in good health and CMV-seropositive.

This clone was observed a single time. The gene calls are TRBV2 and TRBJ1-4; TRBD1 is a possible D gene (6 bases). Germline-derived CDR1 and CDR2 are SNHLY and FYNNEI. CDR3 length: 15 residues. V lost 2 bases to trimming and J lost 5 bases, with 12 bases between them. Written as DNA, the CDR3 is TGTGCCAGCAGTGAAAGCAGGGGTTTCAATGAAAAACTGTTTTTT. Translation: CASSESRGFNEKLFF.

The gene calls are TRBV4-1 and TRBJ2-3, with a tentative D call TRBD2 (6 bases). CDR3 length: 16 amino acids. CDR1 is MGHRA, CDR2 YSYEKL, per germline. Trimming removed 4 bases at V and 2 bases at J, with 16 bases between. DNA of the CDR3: TGCGCCAGCAGCCCCGCGGGACGGGAGCTCACAGATACGCAGTATTTT. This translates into CASSPAGRELTDTQYF.

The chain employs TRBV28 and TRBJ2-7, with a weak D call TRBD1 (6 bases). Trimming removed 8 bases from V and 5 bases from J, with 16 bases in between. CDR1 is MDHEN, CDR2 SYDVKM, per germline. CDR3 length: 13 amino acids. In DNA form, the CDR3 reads TGTGCCAGCTATACAGGGTTCGGGAACGAGCAGTACTTC. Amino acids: CASYTGFGNEQYF.

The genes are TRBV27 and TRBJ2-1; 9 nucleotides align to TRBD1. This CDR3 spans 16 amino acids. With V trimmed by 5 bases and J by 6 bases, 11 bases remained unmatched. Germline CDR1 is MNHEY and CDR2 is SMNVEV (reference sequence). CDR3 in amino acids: CASSLDWDRAGNEQFF. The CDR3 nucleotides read TGTGCCAGCAGTCTAGATTGGGACAGGGCAGGCAATGAGCAGTTCTTC.

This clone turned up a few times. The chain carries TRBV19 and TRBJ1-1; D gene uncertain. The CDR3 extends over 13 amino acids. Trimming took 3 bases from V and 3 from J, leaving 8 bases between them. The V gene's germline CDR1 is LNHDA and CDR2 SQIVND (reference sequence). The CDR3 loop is CASSIDGDTEAFF. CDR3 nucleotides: TGTGCCAGTAGTATTGACGGGGACACTGAAGCTTTCTTT.

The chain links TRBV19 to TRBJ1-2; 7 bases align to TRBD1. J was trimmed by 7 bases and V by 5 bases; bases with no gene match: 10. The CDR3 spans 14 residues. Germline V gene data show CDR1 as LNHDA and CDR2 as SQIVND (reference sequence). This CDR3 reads CASSLRQGGAGYTF. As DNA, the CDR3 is TGTGCCAGTAGTCTACGACAGGGCGGCGCTGGCTACACCTTC.

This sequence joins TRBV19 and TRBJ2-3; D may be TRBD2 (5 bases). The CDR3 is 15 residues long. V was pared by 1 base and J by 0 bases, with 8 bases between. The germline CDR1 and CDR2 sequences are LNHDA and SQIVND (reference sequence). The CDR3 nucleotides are TGTGCCAGTAGTATAGCTAGCTTGAGCACAGATACGCAGTATTTT. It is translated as CASSIASLSTDTQYF.

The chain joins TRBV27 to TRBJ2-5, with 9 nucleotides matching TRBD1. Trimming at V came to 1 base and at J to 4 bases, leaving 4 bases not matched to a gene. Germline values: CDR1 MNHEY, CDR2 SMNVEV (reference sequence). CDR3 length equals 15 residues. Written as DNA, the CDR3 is TGTGCCAGCAGTTTATACAGGGGGCAGGGAGAGACCCAGTACTTC. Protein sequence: CASSLYRGQGETQYF.

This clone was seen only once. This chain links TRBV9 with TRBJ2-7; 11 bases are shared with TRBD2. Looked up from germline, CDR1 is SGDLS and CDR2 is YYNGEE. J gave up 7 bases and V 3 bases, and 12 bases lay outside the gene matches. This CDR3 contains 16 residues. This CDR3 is CASSAGLAGGPGEQYF. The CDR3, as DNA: TGTGCCAGCAGCGCAGGCTTAGCGGGAGGGCCAGGGGAGCAGTACTTC.

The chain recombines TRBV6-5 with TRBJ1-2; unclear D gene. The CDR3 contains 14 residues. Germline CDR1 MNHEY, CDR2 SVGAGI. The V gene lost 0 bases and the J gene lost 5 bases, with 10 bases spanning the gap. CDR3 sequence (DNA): TGTGCCAGCAGTTACTCGACACTTGGGTATGGCTACACCTTC. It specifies CASSYSTLGYGYTF.

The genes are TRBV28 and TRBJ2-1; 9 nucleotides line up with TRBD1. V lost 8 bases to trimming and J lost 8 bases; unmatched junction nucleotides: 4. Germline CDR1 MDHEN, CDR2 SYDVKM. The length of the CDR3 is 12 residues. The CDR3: CASGQGRDEQFF. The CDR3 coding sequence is TGTGCCAGCGGACAGGGGAGGGATGAGCAGTTCTTC.

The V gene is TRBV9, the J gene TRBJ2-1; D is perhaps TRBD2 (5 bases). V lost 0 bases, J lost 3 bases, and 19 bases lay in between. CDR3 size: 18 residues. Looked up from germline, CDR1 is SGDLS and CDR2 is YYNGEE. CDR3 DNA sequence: TGTGCCAGCAGCGTAGTGAACCCAGCGGCCAACCGCTACAATGAGCAGTTCTTC. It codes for CASSVVNPAANRYNEQFF.

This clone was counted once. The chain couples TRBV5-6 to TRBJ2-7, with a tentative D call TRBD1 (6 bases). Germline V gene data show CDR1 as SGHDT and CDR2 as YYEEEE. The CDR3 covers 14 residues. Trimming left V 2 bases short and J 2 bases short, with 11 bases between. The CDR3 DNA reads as TGTGCCAGCAGCTTCGGACAGTTAGCCTACGAGCAGTACTTC. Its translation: CASSFGQLAYEQYF.

CDR3 coding DNA: TGTGCCAGCAGCCGCGGCGGGGTAGGGCGGATGAACACTGAAGCTTTCTTT. The encoded protein is CASSRGGVGRMNTEAFF. The chain employs TRBV7-6 and TRBJ1-1, with D hard to call. The germline V gene encodes CDR1 SGHVS and CDR2 FNYEAQ. This CDR3 has 17 residues. Trimming removed 5 bases from V and 0 bases from J, with 19 bases in between.

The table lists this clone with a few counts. CDR3 sequence: CASSQVFSGTHNEQFF. In DNA, the CDR3 is TGTGCCAGCAGCCAAGTTTTTTCGGGAACGCACAATGAGCAGTTCTTC. The chain links TRBV4-2 to TRBJ2-1; perhaps TRBD2 as D (5 bases). The V and J ends lost 1 base and 5 bases respectively, with 15 bases between them. From germline, CDR1 is LGHNA and CDR2 YNFKEQ. The CDR3 runs to 16 residues.

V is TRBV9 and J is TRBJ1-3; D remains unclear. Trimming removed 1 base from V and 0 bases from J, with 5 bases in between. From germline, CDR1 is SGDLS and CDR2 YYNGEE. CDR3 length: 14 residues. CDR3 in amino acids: CASSVQSSGNTIYF. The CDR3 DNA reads TGTGCCAGCAGCGTACAGTCCTCTGGAAACACCATATATTTT.

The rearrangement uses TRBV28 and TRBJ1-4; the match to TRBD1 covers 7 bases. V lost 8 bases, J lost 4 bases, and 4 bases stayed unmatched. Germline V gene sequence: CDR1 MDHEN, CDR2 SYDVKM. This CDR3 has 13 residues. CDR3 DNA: TGTGCCAGCTTCGGACAGGATAATGAAAAACTGTTTTTT. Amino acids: CASFGQDNEKLFF.

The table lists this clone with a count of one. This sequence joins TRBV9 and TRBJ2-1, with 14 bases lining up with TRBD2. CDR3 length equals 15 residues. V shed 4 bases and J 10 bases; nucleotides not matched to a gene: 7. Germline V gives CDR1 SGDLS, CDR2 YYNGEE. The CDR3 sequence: CASSLGTSGRTEQFF. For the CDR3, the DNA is TGTGCCAGCAGCCTTGGGACTAGCGGGAGAACGGAGCAGTTCTTC.

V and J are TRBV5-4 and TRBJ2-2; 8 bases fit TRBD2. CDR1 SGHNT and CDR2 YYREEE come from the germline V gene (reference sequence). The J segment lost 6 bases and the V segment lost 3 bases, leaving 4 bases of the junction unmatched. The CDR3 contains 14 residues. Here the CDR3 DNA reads TGTGCCAGCAGCTCCAAACTAGCGGCCGGGGAGCTGTTTTTT. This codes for CASSSKLAAGELFF.

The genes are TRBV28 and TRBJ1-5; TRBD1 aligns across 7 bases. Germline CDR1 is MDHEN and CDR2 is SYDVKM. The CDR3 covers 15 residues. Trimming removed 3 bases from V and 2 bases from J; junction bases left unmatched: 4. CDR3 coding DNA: TGTGCCAGCAGTTTCCCCACAGGGGGCAATCAGCCCCAGCATTTT. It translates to CASSFPTGGNQPQHF. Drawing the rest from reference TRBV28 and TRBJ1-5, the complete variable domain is DVKVTQSSRYLVKRTGEKVFLECVQDMDHENMFWYRQDPGLGLRLIYFSYDVKMKEKGDIPEGYSVSREKKERFSLILESASTNQTSMYLCASSFPTGGNQPQHFGDGTRLSIL.

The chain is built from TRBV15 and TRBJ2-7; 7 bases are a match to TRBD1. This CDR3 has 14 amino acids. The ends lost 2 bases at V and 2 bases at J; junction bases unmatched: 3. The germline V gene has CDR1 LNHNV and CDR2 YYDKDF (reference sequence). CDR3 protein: CATSRTGQPYEQYF. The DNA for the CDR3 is TGTGCCACCAGCAGAACGGGACAGCCCTACGAGCAGTACTTC. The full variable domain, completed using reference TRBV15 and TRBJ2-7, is DAMVIQNPRYQVTQFGKPVTLSCSQTLNHNVMYWYQQKSSQAPKLLFHYYDKDFNNEADTPDNFQSRRPNTSFCFLDIRSPGLGDTAMYLCATSRTGQPYEQYFGPGTRLTVT.

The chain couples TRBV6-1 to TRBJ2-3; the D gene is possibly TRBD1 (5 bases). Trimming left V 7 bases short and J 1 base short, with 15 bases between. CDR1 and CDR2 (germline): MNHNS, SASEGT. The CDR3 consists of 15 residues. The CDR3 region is CASNPEVGGTDTQYF. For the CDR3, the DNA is TGTGCCAGCAACCCCGAGGTAGGGGGCACAGATACGCAGTATTTT.

CDR3 region: CASSLVGPSGTNEQFF. The CDR3 nucleotides are TGCGCCAGCAGCTTGGTTGGGCCTAGCGGGACTAATGAGCAGTTCTTC. The rearrangement links TRBV5-1 to TRBJ2-1; the match to TRBD2 covers 9 bases. Losses at the gene ends were 0 bases for V and 7 bases for J; bases not matched to a gene: 8. From germline, CDR1 is SGHRS and CDR2 YFSETQ. The CDR3 has 16 amino acids.

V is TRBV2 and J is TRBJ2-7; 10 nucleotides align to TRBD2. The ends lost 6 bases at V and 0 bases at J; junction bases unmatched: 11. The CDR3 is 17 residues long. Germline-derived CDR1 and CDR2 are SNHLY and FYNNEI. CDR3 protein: CASRPGTSARSSYEQYF. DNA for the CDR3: TGTGCCAGCAGGCCCGGGACTAGCGCCCGATCCTCCTACGAGCAGTACTTC.

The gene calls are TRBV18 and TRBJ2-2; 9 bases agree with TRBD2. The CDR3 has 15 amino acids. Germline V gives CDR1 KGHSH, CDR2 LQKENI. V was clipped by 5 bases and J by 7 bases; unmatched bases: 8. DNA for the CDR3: TGTGCCAGCTCATCTAGCGGGATAACCGGCGGGGAGCTGTTTTTT. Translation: CASSSSGITGGELFF.